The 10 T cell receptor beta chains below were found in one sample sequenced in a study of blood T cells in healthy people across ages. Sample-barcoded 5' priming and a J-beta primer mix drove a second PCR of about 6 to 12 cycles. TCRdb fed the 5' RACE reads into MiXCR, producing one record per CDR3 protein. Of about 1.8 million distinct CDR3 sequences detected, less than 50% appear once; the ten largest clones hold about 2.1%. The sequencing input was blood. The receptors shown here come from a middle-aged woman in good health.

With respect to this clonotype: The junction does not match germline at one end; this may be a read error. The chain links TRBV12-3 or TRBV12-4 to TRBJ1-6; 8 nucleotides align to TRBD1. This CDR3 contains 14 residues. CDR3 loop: CAGSSGQGNSPLHF. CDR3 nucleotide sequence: TGTGCCGGCAGTTCCGGACAGGGTAATTCACCCCTCCACTTT.

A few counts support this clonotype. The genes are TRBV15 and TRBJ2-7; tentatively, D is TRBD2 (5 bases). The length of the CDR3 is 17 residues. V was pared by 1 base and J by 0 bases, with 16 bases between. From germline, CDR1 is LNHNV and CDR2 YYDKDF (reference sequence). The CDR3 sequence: CATSRGRKLMSSYEQYF. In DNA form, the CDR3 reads TGTGCCACCAGCAGAGGGAGGAAACTGATGAGCTCCTACGAGCAGTACTTC.

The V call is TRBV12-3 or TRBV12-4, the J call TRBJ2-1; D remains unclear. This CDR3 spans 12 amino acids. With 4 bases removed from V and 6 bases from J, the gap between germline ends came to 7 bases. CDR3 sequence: CASSSNTNEQFF. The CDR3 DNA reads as TGTGCCAGCAGTTCGAATACCAATGAGCAGTTCTTC.

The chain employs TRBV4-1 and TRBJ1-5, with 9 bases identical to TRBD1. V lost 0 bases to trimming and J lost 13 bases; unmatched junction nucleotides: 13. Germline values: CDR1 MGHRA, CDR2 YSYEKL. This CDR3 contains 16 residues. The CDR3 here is CASSQDTTGGGSTQHF. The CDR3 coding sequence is TGCGCCAGCAGCCAAGATACTACAGGGGGCGGGTCTACACAGCATTTT.

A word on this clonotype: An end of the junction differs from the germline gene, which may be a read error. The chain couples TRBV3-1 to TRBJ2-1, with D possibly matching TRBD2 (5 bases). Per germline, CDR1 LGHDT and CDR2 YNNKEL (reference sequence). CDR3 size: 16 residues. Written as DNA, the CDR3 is TGCGCCAGCAGCCAACGAGGCGACGGGACCTACAATGAGCAGTTCTTC. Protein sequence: CASSQRGDGTYNEQFF.

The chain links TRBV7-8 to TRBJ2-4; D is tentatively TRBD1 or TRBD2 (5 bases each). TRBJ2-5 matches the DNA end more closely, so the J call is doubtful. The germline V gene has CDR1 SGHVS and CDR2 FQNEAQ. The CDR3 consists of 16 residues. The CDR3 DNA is TGTGCCAGCAGCTTAGAGTGGGGACCGAGAGGAGAGACCCAGTACTTC. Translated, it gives CASSLEWGPRGETQYF.

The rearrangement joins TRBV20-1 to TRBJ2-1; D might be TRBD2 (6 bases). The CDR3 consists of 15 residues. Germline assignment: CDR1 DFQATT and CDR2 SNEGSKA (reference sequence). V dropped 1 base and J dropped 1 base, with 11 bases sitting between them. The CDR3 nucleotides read TGCAGTGCTAGAGCCACGGGACTTTCCTACAATGAGCAGTTCTTC. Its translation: CSARATGLSYNEQFF.

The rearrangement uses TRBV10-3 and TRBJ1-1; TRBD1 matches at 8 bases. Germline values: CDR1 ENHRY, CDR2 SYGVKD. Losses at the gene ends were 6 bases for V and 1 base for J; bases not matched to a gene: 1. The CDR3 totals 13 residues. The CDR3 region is CAIRGQENTEAFF. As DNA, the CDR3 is TGTGCCATCAGGGGACAGGAGAACACTGAAGCTTTCTTT.

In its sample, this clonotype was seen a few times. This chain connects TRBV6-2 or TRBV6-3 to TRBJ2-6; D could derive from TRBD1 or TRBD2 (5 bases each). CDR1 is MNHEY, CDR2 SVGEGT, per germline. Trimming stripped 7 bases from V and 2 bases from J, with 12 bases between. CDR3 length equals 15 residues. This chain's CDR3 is CASNRRGAGANVLTF. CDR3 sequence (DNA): TGTGCCAGCAACCGACGGGGCGCTGGGGCCAACGTCCTGACTTTC.

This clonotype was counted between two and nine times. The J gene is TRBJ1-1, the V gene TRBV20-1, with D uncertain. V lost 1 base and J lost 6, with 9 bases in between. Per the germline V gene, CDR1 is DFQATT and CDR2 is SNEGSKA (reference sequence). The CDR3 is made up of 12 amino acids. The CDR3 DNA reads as TGCAGTGCTAGAGGTCTTAAGTCTGAAGCTTTCTTT. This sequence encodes CSARGLKSEAFF.